The entry below describes one TCR beta chain. Trimming cost V 6 bases and J 2 bases, with 14 bases left between them. There are 14 residues in the CDR3. CDR1 is MNHEY and CDR2 is SVGAGI in the germline V gene. This record comes from a study of blood T cell repertoires in COVID-19. Overall study context: Nucleic acid was either cDNA or gDNA, and it came from T cells, B-cell-depleted T cells, or PBMCs.

Per the original data handling: Using reference gene primer amplification, nucleated cell counts were estimated. Generated by immunoSEQ multiplex PCR, the TCRdb table keeps only in-frame clones and is missing some. Clone size and V and J calls were adopted from that table, with D and trimming inferred from the DNA. Of roughly 190,000 clones listed, more than 85% are singletons. Sequences were obtained from peripheral blood. The gene calls are TRBV6-5 and TRBJ2-7, with D perhaps matching TRBD1 (6 bases). This clonotype was sampled from a man aged 25 to 40 with acute or convalescent COVID-19. The chain's CDR3 is CASRSGATAYEQYF. The CDR3 DNA follows: TGTGCCAGCAGATCAGGGGCTACCGCCTACGAGCAGTACTTC.